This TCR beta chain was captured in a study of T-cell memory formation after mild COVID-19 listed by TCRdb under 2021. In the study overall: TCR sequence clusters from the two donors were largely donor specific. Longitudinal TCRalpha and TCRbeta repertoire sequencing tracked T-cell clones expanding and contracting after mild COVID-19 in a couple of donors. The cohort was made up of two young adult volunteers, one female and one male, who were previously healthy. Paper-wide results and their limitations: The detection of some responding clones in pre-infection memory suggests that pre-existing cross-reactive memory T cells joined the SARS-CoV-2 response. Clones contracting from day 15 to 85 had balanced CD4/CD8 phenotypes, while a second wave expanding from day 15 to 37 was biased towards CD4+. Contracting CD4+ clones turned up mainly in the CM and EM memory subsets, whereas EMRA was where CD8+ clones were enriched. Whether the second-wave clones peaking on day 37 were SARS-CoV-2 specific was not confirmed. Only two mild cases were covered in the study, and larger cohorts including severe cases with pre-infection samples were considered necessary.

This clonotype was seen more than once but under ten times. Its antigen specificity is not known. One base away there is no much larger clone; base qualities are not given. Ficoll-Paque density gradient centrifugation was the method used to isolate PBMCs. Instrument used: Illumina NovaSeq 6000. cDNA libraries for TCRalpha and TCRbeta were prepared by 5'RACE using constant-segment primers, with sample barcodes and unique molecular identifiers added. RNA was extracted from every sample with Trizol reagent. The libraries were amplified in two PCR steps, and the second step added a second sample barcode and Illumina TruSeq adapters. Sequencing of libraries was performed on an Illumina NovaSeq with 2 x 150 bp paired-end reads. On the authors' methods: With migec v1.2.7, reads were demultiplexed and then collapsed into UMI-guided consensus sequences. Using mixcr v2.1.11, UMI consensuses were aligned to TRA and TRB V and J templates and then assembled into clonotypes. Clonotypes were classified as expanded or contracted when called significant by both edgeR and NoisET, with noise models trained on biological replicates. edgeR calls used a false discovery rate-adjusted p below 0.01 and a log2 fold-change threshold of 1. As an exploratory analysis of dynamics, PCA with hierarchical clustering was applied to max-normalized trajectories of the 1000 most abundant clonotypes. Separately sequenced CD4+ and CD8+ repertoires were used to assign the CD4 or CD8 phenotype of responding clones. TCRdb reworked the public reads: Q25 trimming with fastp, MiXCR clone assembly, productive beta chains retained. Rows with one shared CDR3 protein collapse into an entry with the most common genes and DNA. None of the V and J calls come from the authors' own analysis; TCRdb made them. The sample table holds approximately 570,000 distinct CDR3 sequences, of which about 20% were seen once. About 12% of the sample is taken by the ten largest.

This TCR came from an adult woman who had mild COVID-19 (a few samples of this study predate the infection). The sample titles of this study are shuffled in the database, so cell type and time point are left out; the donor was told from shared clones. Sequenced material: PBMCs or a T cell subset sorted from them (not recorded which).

In nucleotides, the sequence is TGTGCCAGCAGCTCACTAGCGGGGGGGCTGGATGAGCAGTTCTTC. Its protein product is CASSSLAGGLDEQFF. The rearrangement combines TRBV3-1 with TRBJ2-1; a stretch of 13 junction bases matches TRBD2. The junction shows trimming of 5 bases on V and 8 bases on J, and the gene matches do not reach 6 bases of it. Reading from cysteine to phenylalanine, the CDR3 counts 15 amino acids. Kept here is only the CDR3 DNA, which spans 45 bases and is read in frame from base 1. CDR1 and CDR2 (LGHDT, YNNKEL) derive from the germline V gene (reference sequence).